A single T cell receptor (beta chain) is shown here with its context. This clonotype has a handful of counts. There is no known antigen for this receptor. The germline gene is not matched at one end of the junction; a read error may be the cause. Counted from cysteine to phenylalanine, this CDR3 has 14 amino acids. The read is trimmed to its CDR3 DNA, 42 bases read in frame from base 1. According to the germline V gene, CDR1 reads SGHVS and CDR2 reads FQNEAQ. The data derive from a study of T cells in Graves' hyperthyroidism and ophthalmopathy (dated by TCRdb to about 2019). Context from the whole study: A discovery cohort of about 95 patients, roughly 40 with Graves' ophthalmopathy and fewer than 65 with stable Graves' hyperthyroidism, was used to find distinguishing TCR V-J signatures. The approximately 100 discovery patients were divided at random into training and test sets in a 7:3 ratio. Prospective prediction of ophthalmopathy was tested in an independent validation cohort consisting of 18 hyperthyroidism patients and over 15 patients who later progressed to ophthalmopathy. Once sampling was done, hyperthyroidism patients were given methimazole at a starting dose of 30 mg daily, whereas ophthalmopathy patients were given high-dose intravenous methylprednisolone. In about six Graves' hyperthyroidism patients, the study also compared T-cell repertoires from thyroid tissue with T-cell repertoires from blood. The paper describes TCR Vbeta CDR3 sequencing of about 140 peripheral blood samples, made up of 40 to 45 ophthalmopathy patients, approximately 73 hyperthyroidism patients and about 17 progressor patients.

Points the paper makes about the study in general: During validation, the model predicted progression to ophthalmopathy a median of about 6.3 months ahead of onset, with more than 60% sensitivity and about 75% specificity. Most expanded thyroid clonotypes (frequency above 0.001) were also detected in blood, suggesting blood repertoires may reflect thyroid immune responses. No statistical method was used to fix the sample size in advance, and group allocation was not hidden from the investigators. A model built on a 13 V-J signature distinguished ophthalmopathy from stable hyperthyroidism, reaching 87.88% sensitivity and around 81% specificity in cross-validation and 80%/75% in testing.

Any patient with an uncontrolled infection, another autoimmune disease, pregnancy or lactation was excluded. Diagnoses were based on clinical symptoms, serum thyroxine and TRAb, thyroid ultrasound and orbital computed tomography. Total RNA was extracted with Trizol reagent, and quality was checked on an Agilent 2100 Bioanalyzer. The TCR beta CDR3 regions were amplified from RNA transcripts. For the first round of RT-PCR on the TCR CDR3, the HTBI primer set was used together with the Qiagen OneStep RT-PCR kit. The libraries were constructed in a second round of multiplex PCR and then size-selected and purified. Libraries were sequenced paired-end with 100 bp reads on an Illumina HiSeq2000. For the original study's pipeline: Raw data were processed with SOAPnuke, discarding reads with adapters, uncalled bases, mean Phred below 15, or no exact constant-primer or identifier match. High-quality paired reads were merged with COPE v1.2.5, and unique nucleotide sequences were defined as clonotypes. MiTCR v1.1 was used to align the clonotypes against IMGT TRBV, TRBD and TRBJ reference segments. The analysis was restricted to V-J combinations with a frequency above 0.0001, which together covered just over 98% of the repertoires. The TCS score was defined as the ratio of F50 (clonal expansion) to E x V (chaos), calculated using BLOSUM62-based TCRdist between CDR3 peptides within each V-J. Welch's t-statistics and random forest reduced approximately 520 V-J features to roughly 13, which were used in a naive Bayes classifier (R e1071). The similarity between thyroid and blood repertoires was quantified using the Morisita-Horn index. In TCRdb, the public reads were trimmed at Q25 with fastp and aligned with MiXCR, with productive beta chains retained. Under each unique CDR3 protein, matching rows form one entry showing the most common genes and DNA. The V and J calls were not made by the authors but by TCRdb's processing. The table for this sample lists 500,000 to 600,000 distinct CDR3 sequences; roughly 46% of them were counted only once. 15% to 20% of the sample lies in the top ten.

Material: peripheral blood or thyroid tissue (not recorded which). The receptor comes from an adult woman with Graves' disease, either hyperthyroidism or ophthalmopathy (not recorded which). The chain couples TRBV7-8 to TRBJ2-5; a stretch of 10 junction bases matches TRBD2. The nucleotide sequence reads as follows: TGTGCCAGCAGCTTAGCGAGGCTAGCGGGAGAGCCGTTCTTC. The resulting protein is CASSLARLAGEPFF. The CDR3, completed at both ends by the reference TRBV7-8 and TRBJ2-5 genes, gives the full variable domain GAGVSQSPRYKVAKRGQDVALRCDPISGHVSLFWYQQALGQGPEFLTYFQNEAQLDKSGLPSDRFFAERPEGSVSTLKIQRTQQEDSAVYLCASSLARLAGEPFFGPGTRLLVL.